What follows is one TCR beta chain and its context. Its antigen remains undetermined. Nothing much larger sits one base from this clone, and base qualities are not available. The time point label, as the study defines it: cells obtained before transplantation from donor or recipient. CD3+CD4+ and CD3+CD8+ populations were FACS-sorted from unstimulated pre-transplant donor and recipient cells taken from spleen or lymph nodes. These data are taken from a study of graft-versus-host responses after intestinal transplantation (dated by TCRdb to the early 2020s). About the investigation overall: The transplants that recipients got were multivisceral, liver-intestinal, or isolated intestinal. Anti-thymocyte globulin induction was given to all recipients, followed by maintenance tacrolimus and steroids for two to four years. After intestinal transplantation, graft-versus-host and host-versus-graft alloreactive T cell clones were followed in the graft, circulation and bone marrow using bulk TCR-beta CDR3 sequencing. Alloreactive clones were identified by sequencing pre-transplant mixed lymphocyte reaction products and comparing these products with unstimulated pre-transplant donor and recipient T cells. A cohort of about 26 intestinal transplant recipients, including one retransplant, was enrolled, and a few patients lacking pretransplant specimens were excluded. A peak of at least 4% donor T cells among recipient peripheral blood mononuclear cells was the definition used for donor T cell macrochimerism. Rather than going through the commercial service, samples from three later patients were sequenced in-house on an Illumina MiSeq and processed with MiXCR.

Study-wide findings and limitations: GvH clones were found in recipient bone marrow, and some of the GvH clones appeared earlier in ileal mucosa or blood, which is consistent with an intestinal mucosal origin. The relatively low number and heterogeneity of intestinal transplant patients limited the conclusions. Early after transplant, declines in HvG clones were associated with peak levels of circulating GvH clones. Patients with donor T cell macrochimerism had high GvH to HvG T cell clonal ratios in their allografts.

Libraries came from the immunoSEQ multiplex PCR assay. For most patients, genomic DNA was isolated with the Qiagen DNeasy Blood and Tissue Kit and sent frozen to Adaptive Biotechnologies for TCR sequencing. For most patients, high-throughput TCR-beta CDR3 sequencing of genomic DNA was performed by Adaptive Biotechnologies. As for the authors' bioinformatics: Adaptive's ImmunoSEQ software was the source of the TCR sequencing data for approximately 18 patients, while a few other patients were processed with MiXCR and VDJtools. To correct CD4 versus CD8 sorting errors, any sequence found in both subsets at a frequency ratio below 5:1 was removed. CDR3 nucleotide sequences shared between donor and recipient were removed because the origin of such sequences could not be assigned. To be classed as alloreactive, a clone needed at least 2-fold expansion over unstimulated cells and a minimum CFSE-low frequency of 0.002% (template counts) or 0.001% (read counts). Clones were considered mappable if detected in sequenced pre-transplant spleen, lymph node, or MLR CFSE-low populations of the donor or recipient. Cumulative frequency of alloreactive clones was calculated as a percentage of all sequences weighted by copy number. The source is immuneACCESS, and TCRdb retained only in-frame sequences with V and J called. Part of the clones is not carried over; for the studies checked, unresolved V genes explain less than half of this, and the remainder is unexplained. V, J and clone size are those of that table, while D and trimming were read from the DNA. The sample records about 130,000 clones, more than 80% of which are singletons. Roughly 0.17% of the sample is in the top ten clones.

The material was unstimulated CD4+ T cells sorted from spleen or lymph node cells, obtained before intestinal transplant. This receptor was obtained from a human donor who received an intestinal transplant.

The CDR3 region has the sequence CASSSGTSPTDTQYF. DNA sequence: TGCGCCAGCAGCTCCGGGACTAGTCCTACAGATACGCAGTATTTT. The chain links TRBV5-1 with TRBJ2-3, and 8 bases in between align with TRBD2. The germline V end is reduced by 3 bases and the J end by 3 bases; junction bases left unmatched: 6. There are 15 amino acids in the CDR3, from cysteine to phenylalanine inclusive. The CDR3 DNA has 45 bases and is translated from base 1. Taken from the germline V gene, the CDR1 and CDR2 loops are SGHRS and YFSETQ.